This T cell receptor beta chain came from a study of Graves' ophthalmopathy and Graves' hyperthyroidism. Study-wide results and limits: From stable hyperthyroidism, ophthalmopathy was separated by a 13-signature model with 87.88% sensitivity and roughly 81% specificity.

Other autoimmune diseases, uncontrolled infections, pregnancy or lactation led to the exclusion of patients. The CDR3 loop spans 19 amino acids. V shed 5 bases, J shed 2 bases, and the junction held 14 bases outside the gene matches. Germline V gives CDR1 SGHAT, CDR2 FQDESV (reference sequence). The sample holds many counts of this clonotype. Its antigen remains unknown. For repertoire sequencing, the TCR beta CDR3 regions were amplified from RNA transcripts. Second-round multiplex PCR came after a first-round RT-PCR that employed HTBI primers. MiXCR was run by TCRdb on the multiplex PCR reads, yielding one entry per CDR3 protein. The profile covers hundreds of thousands of distinct CDR3 sequences, with 20% to 25% appearing a single time and approximately 7% taken by the ten largest.

The clonotype comes from a woman between 18 and 30 years old with stable Graves' hyperthyroidism. Some clones in this sample may be carry-over from other donors' samples. Specimen: peripheral blood. This chain links TRBV11-1 with TRBJ2-7, with 14 positions matching TRBD2. The CDR3 loop reads CASSHGGLAGGQDAYEQYF. CDR3 bases: TGTGCCAGCAGCCACGGCGGACTAGCGGGAGGACAGGATGCCTACGAGCAGTACTTC. Full variable domain (remainder filled in from reference TRBV11-1 and TRBJ2-7): EAEVAQSPRYKITEKSQAVAFWCDPISGHATLYWYRQILGQGPELLVQFQDESVVDDSQLPKDRFSAERLKGVDSTLKIQPAELGDSAMYLCASSHGGLAGGQDAYEQYFGPGTRLTVT.